This is a list of T cell receptor beta chains from one sample in a study of identical twins. TCRdb itself ran the 5' RACE reads through MiXCR, one entry per CDR3 protein. There are approximately 620,000 distinct CDR3 sequences in the sample; under 9% occur only once, and 0.75% to 1% lies in the top ten. The sample also formed part of further work on yellow fever vaccine responses in identical twins.

The sequenced material came from PBMCs. These TCRs come from a young woman in good health. CDR3s include the opening cysteine and the closing phenylalanine or tryptophan.

j_gene: TRBJ2-7; v_gene: TRBV20-1; CDR3aa: CSARVGVREQYF
j_gene: TRBJ1-5; v_gene: TRBV28; CDR3aa: CASRAYSNQPQHF
j_gene: TRBJ2-1; v_gene: TRBV5-1; CDR3aa: CASSLVTSGAYNEQFF
j_gene: TRBJ2-2; v_gene: TRBV2; CDR3aa: CASSDGGAGTGELFF
j_gene: TRBJ2-7; v_gene: TRBV29-1; CDR3aa: CSTPGLGGEQYF
j_gene: TRBJ1-1; v_gene: TRBV5-1; CDR3aa: CASSRDTGTPEAFF
j_gene: TRBJ2-2; v_gene: TRBV20-1; CDR3aa: CSDPETGLNTGELFF
j_gene: TRBJ2-2; v_gene: TRBV20-1; CDR3aa: CSAEGLMNTGELFF
j_gene: TRBJ1-4; v_gene: TRBV6-8; CDR3aa: CASSYGHKTNEKLFF
j_gene: TRBJ2-2; v_gene: TRBV5-1; CDR3aa: CASSLQFGGNTGELFF
j_gene: TRBJ2-2; v_gene: TRBV9; CDR3aa: CASSVGSAGELFF
j_gene: TRBJ2-1; v_gene: TRBV5-1; CDR3aa: CASSLEVGEYNEQFF
j_gene: TRBJ2-1; v_gene: TRBV5-1; CDR3aa: CASSLGLAGAPPYNEQFF
j_gene: TRBJ2-3; v_gene: TRBV29-1; CDR3aa: CSVLAGRRTQYF
j_gene: TRBJ2-1; v_gene: TRBV12-3/TRBV12-4; CDR3aa: CASSLSSSGLNEQFF
j_gene: TRBJ2-1; v_gene: TRBV11-2; CDR3aa: CASSLPRTSGSRSSYNEQFF
j_gene: TRBJ2-1; v_gene: TRBV6-5; CDR3aa: CASSYGWGGANEQFF
j_gene: TRBJ2-1; v_gene: TRBV6-2/TRBV6-3; CDR3aa: CASTPGVRNNEQFF
j_gene: TRBJ2-1; v_gene: TRBV4-3; CDR3aa: CASSQQGAGSEQFF
j_gene: TRBJ2-2; v_gene: TRBV7-7; CDR3aa: CASSPRTSGTGELFF
j_gene: TRBJ2-2; v_gene: TRBV20-1; CDR3aa: CSANPRDRGLGGELFF
j_gene: TRBJ2-7; v_gene: TRBV25-1; CDR3aa: CASSVGTSNEQYF
j_gene: TRBJ2-1; v_gene: TRBV5-1; CDR3aa: CASSLRLAVGNEQFF
j_gene: TRBJ2-4; v_gene: TRBV12-3/TRBV12-4; CDR3aa: CASSPGQAAGIPNIQYF
j_gene: TRBJ1-5; v_gene: TRBV24-1; CDR3aa: CATSVGGSQPQHF
j_gene: TRBJ2-2; v_gene: TRBV28; CDR3aa: CATMTGGNTGELFF
j_gene: TRBJ2-7; v_gene: TRBV5-1; CDR3aa: CASSLARAGEQYF
j_gene: TRBJ2-7; v_gene: TRBV5-1; CDR3aa: CASSSWVFGGTGTYEQYF
j_gene: TRBJ2-5; v_gene: TRBV7-9; CDR3aa: CASSHYQGETQYF
j_gene: TRBJ2-2; v_gene: TRBV29-1; CDR3aa: CSVERYAGELFF
j_gene: TRBJ1-1; v_gene: TRBV6-6; CDR3aa: CASARAWLTEAFF
j_gene: TRBJ1-6; v_gene: TRBV11-2; CDR3aa: CASKRGDSPLHF
j_gene: TRBJ2-7; v_gene: TRBV10-2; CDR3aa: CASIGPSYEQYF
j_gene: TRBJ2-4; v_gene: TRBV6-5; CDR3aa: CASSYGAGLKNIQYF
j_gene: TRBJ2-2; v_gene: TRBV5-1; CDR3aa: CASSLAGTAPGELFF
j_gene: TRBJ2-7; v_gene: TRBV6-1; CDR3aa: CASRQGYYLPYEQYF
j_gene: TRBJ2-6; v_gene: TRBV5-6; CDR3aa: CASSIRSLGANVLTF
j_gene: TRBJ1-1; v_gene: TRBV9; CDR3aa: CASSVQDRGRGTEAFF
j_gene: TRBJ2-1; v_gene: TRBV20-1; CDR3aa: CSAHTFKGIVYNEQFF
j_gene: TRBJ1-1; v_gene: TRBV29-1; CDR3aa: CSVPGRGQGSEAFF
j_gene: TRBJ1-5; v_gene: TRBV27; CDR3aa: CASRLTGPNQPQHF
j_gene: TRBJ2-1; v_gene: TRBV3-1; CDR3aa: CASSRTTGGFYNEQFF
j_gene: TRBJ2-7; v_gene: TRBV29-1; CDR3aa: CSAGQGIEYEQYF
j_gene: TRBJ2-7; v_gene: TRBV6-1; CDR3aa: CASSEYRGRPYEQYF
j_gene: TRBJ1-5; v_gene: TRBV28; CDR3aa: CASRTGGDQPQHF
j_gene: TRBJ2-7; v_gene: TRBV10-1; CDR3aa: CASSEGAEQYF
j_gene: TRBJ1-1; v_gene: TRBV20-1; CDR3aa: CSARTPMNTEAFF
j_gene: TRBJ1-2; v_gene: TRBV20-1; CDR3aa: CSAHSAVYGYTF
j_gene: TRBJ2-7; v_gene: TRBV20-1; CDR3aa: CSASDSYEQYF
j_gene: TRBJ2-7; v_gene: TRBV25-1; CDR3aa: CASRDESGPYEQYF
j_gene: TRBJ2-1; v_gene: TRBV20-1; CDR3aa: CSARVPGWGEQFF
j_gene: TRBJ2-3; v_gene: TRBV9; CDR3aa: CASSRGLDDGDTQYF
j_gene: TRBJ1-1; v_gene: TRBV6-6; CDR3aa: CASSYGKAEAFF
j_gene: TRBJ2-7; v_gene: TRBV5-1; CDR3aa: CASSLVESYEQYF
j_gene: TRBJ2-3; v_gene: TRBV3-1; CDR3aa: CASSRSPKSGEGTDTQYF
j_gene: TRBJ1-5; v_gene: TRBV20-1; CDR3aa: CSAADGPGPQHF
j_gene: TRBJ2-7; v_gene: TRBV15; CDR3aa: CATSRVVQGAYEQYF